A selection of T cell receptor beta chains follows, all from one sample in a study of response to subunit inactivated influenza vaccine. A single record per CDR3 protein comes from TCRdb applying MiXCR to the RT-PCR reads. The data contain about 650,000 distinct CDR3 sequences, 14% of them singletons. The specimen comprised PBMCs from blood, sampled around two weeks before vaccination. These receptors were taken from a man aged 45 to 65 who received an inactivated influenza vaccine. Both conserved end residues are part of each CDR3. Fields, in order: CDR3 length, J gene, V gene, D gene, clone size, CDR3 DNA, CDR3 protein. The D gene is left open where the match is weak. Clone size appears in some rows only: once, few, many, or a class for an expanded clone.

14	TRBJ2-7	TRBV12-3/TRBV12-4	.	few	TGTGCCAGCAGTCGCCTGGGGGGCTCCTACGAGCAGTACTTC	CASSRLGGSYEQYF
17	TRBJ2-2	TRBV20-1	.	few	TGCAGTGCTAGAGAACTCTCAGGGAACTCGAACACCGGGGAGCTGTTTTTT	CSARELSGNSNTGELFF
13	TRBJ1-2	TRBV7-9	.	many	TGCGCCAGCAGCTTGGAAGGGAACTATGGCTACACCTTC	CASSLEGNYGYTF
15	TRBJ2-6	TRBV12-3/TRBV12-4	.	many	TGTGCCAGCAGTTACAGCCTTGGTGGGGCCAACGTCCTGACTTTC	CASSYSLGGANVLTF
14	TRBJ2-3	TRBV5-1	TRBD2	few	TGCGCCAGCAGCAACGGGGGGGAAACAGATACGCAGTATTTT	CASSNGGETDTQYF
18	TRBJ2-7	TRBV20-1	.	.	TGCAGTGCTAGAGATTGGGGGGGTCAGACAGGGCCCACCTACGAGCAGTACTTC	CSARDWGGQTGPTYEQYF
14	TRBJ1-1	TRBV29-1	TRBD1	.	TGCAGCGTAGGTCCGGGACAGGGAGTAATTGAAGCTTTCTTT	CSVGPGQGVIEAFF
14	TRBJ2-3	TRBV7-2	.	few	TGTGCCAGCAGCTTAGACGCTTACACAGATACGCAGTATTTT	CASSLDAYTDTQYF
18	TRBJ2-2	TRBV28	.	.	TGTGCCAGCAGTTTTTTGGGCGGGCGGCCACCGAGCACCGGGGAGCTGTTTTTT	CASSFLGGRPPSTGELFF
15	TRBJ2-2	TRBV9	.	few	TGTGCCAGCAGCGTAGGGCCGGGAAACACCGGGGAGCTGTTTTTT	CASSVGPGNTGELFF
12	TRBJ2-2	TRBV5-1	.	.	TGCGCCAGCAGCTTGATTGGCGGGGAGCTGTTTTTT	CASSLIGGELFF
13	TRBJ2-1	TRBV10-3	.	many	TGTGCCATCAGTGAGGACCGCTACAATGAGCAGTTCTTC	CAISEDRYNEQFF
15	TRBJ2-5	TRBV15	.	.	TGTGCCACCAGCAGAGATGGGGGCGGCGGAGAGACCCAGTACTTC	CATSRDGGGGETQYF
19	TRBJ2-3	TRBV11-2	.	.	TGTGCCAGCAGCCTAAGATCCAGGGAAGGTTGGACCAACACAGATACGCAGTATTTT	CASSLRSREGWTNTDTQYF
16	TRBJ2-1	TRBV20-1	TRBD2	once	TGCAGCGCGATTAATCCCGGGACTAGCGGGAGAGGGGAGCAGTTCTTC	CSAINPGTSGRGEQFF
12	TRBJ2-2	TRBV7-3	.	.	TGTGCCAGCAGCGACCGATCCGGGGAGCTGTTTTTT	CASSDRSGELFF
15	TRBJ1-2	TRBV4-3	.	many	TGCGCCAGCAGCCAGTCCACAGGGCCCAACTATGGCTACACCTTC	CASSQSTGPNYGYTF
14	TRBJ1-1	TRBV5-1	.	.	TGCGCCAGCAGCTCGACAGCGCAGAACACTGAAGCTTTCTTT	CASSSTAQNTEAFF
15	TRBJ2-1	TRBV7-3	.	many	TGTGCCAGCAGCTTAACAGGGACTCACACCAATGAGCAGTTCTTC	CASSLTGTHTNEQFF
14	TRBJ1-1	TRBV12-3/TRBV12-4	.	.	TGTGCCAGCAGCCCCGGACACGCGAACACTGAAGCTTTCTTT	CASSPGHANTEAFF
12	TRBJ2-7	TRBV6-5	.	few	TGTGCCAGCAGCGGGAGCCCCTACGAGCAGTACTTC	CASSGSPYEQYF
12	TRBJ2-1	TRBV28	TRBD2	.	TGTGCCAGCAGATCTAGCGGGCTTGAGCAGTTCTTC	CASRSSGLEQFF
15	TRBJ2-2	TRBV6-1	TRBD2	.	TGTGCCAGCAGTCAAGCGGGGCAAGGGACCGGGGAGCTGTTTTTT	CASSQAGQGTGELFF
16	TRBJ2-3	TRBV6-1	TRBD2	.	TGTGCCAGCAGAAGCATGCCGGGACTAAGCACAGATACGCAGTATTTT	CASRSMPGLSTDTQYF